Below are 26 T cell receptor beta chains sequenced from a single sample in a study of early T cells in non-severe SARS-CoV-2 infection. TCRdb redid the calling of the 5' RACE reads with MiXCR, one entry per CDR3 protein. The table records more than 45,000 distinct CDR3 sequences, 5.6% of them present only once. The sample consisted of whole blood. These receptors all stem from an adult who was a healthcare worker with PCR-confirmed SARS-CoV-2 infection or an uninfected control (not recorded which).

Ten or more counts support this clonotype. The CDR3 DNA reads TGCGCCAGCAGCTTGGAGGGGGCCTTAGCCAAAAACATTCAGTACTTC. This translates into CASSLEGALAKNIQYF. This rearrangement joins TRBV5-1 to TRBJ2-4; 7 nucleotides agree with TRBD1. The V gene end was trimmed by 0 bases and the J gene end by 0 bases; junction bases not matched to a gene: 3. Per the germline V gene, CDR1 is SGHRS and CDR2 is YFSETQ. CDR3 length: 16 amino acids.

This clonotype occurred many times. The V gene is TRBV12-3 or TRBV12-4, the J gene TRBJ1-5; D call uncertain. The germline V and J ends were trimmed by 5 bases and 11 bases, with 22 bases remaining between them. The CDR3 covers 15 residues. CDR3 nucleotides: TGTGCCAGCAGTCGAGCCCGCGCCGGCAGTAGGTCCCAGCATTTT. Its translation: CASSRARAGSRSQHF.

This clonotype was recorded at least ten times. The chain joins TRBV4-1 to TRBJ1-6, with D perhaps TRBD1 (6 bases). The V gene lost 10 bases and the J gene lost 3 bases, with 16 bases spanning the gap. The CDR3 covers 15 residues. Germline-derived CDR1 and CDR2 are MGHRA and YSYEKL. Here the CDR3 DNA reads TGCGCCATCATCTCGGGACACAACTATAATTCACCCCTCCACTTT. Protein product: CAIISGHNYNSPLHF.

To note about this clonotype: A much larger clone lies one base from this, so it may be a read error. The chain employs TRBV12-3 or TRBV12-4 and TRBJ1-3; 8 bases match TRBD1. V was pared by 6 bases and J by 6 bases, with 7 bases of the junction left unmatched. This CDR3 contains 14 residues. The CDR3 DNA sequence: TGTGCCAGCAGCCCGACAGGGGATGAAAACACCATATATTTT. Translated: CASSPTGDENTIYF.

This clonotype was seen at least ten times. The germline gene is not matched at one end of the junction; a read error may be the cause. V is TRBV20-1 and J is TRBJ1-2, with 10 bases lining up with TRBD1. The CDR3 is 15 residues long. Germline V gene sequence: CDR1 DFQATT, CDR2 SNEGSKA (reference sequence). CDR3 amino acids: CSARAGTGDFQSIPF. The CDR3 DNA sequence: TGCAGTGCTAGAGCCGGGACAGGGGATTTCCAGTCGATCCCCTTC.

This clonotype was counted a single time. Possible read error: a much larger clone is one base away. The V gene is TRBV5-4, the J gene TRBJ1-2; D is undetermined. The CDR3 runs 14 residues. The V gene's germline CDR1 is SGHNT and CDR2 YYREEE (reference sequence). V was shortened by 0 bases and J by 2 bases, with 8 bases between the two germline ends. In DNA form, the CDR3 reads TGTGCCAGCAGCTTGGCCGGGGAAAACTATGGCTACACCTTC. It translates to CASSLAGENYGYTF.

This clonotype showed up many times. The V call is TRBV27, the J call TRBJ2-7; no clear D gene. The CDR3 sequence is 16 residues long. The germline gives CDR1 MNHEY, CDR2 SMNVEV (reference sequence). Between the trimmed V and J ends, which lost 3 bases and 0 bases, there was a span of 15 bases. The CDR3 protein is CASSFRSTTGSYEQYF. CDR3 coding DNA: TGTGCCAGCAGTTTTCGTAGCACTACGGGCTCCTACGAGCAGTACTTC.

This clonotype was recorded a few times. The chain employs TRBV20-1 and TRBJ2-7; D gene uncertain. The CDR3 spans 15 residues. Trimming shortened V by 2 bases and J by 6 bases, and 20 bases separated the two germline ends. CDR1 is DFQATT, CDR2 SNEGSKA, per germline (reference sequence). CDR3 protein: CSARPRSTGPSEQYF. CDR3 nucleotide sequence: TGCAGTGCTAGACCGCGATCGACTGGCCCTAGCGAGCAGTACTTC.

The rearrangement joins TRBV5-6 to TRBJ2-3, with 11 bases fitting TRBD2. This CDR3 is built from 16 residues. V was pared by 4 bases and J by 4 bases, with 8 bases of the junction left unmatched. Germline CDR1 is SGHDT and CDR2 is YYEEEE. CDR3 DNA: TGTGCCAGCAGCCGAATACTAGCGGGAGTCTCAGATACGCAGTATTTT. Translated: CASSRILAGVSDTQYF.

This clonotype was counted a few times. The chain is built from TRBV4-2 and TRBJ2-7; TRBD1 matches 10 bases. The CDR3 is made up of 15 amino acids. In germline, CDR1 is LGHNA, CDR2 YNFKEQ. Trimming removed 1 base from V and 6 bases from J; junction bases left unmatched: 6. CDR3 sequence reads: CASSQGDRGEAEQYF. The DNA for the CDR3 is TGTGCCAGCAGCCAAGGGGACAGGGGTGAAGCCGAGCAGTACTTC.

There are many counts of this clonotype. The chain uses TRBV4-3 and TRBJ1-1, with no clear D. This CDR3 has 13 amino acids. The V gene's germline CDR1 is LGHNA and CDR2 YSLEER. V lost 3 bases, J lost 11 bases, and 16 bases lay in between. Here the CDR3 DNA reads TGCGCCAGCAGCCAGGCCGGACGTTCTCGCGCTTTCTTT. Protein sequence: CASSQAGRSRAFF.

There are a few counts of this clonotype. V and J are TRBV2 and TRBJ2-2, with TRBD2 matching 14 bases. The CDR3 is 16 residues long. Germline V gene sequence: CDR1 SNHLY, CDR2 FYNNEI. Trimming took 4 bases from V and 5 from J; bases not matched to a gene: 3. CDR3 residues: CASSVGLAGDTGELFF. CDR3 bases: TGTGCCAGCAGTGTGGGACTAGCGGGAGATACCGGGGAGCTGTTTTTT.

In its sample, this clonotype was seen many times. The gene calls are TRBV20-1 and TRBJ2-1; 14 positions match TRBD2. V lost 4 bases and J lost 6; bases outside the gene matches: 14. Germline V lookup: CDR1 DFQATT, CDR2 SNEGSKA (reference sequence). This CDR3 has 18 residues. In DNA, the CDR3 is TGCAGTGCTAACGGACTAGCGGGGGGTATACTGAGTCGCAATGAGCAGTTCTTC. This encodes CSANGLAGGILSRNEQFF.

V and J are TRBV7-3 and TRBJ1-6; 11 nucleotides agree with TRBD1. V shed 5 bases, J shed 9 bases, and the junction held 6 bases outside the gene matches. The germline CDR1 and CDR2 sequences are SGHTA and FQGTGA. The CDR3 extends over 15 amino acids. CDR3 in amino acids: CASSRTGGKGSPLHF. The CDR3 DNA reads as TGTGCCAGCAGCCGGACAGGGGGCAAAGGTTCACCCCTCCACTTT.

The V gene is TRBV29-1, the J gene TRBJ2-2; no firm D call. CDR3 size: 12 residues. Trimming left V 4 bases short and J 4 bases short, with 7 bases between. Germline CDR1 reads SQVTM; CDR2 reads ANQGSEA. CDR3 protein: CSVVSATGELFF. In DNA, the CDR3 is TGCAGCGTTGTGTCTGCCACCGGGGAGCTGTTTTTT.

In its sample, this clonotype was seen many times. V and J are TRBV30 and TRBJ1-1; a possible D gene is TRBD1 (5 bases). CDR1 and CDR2 from the germline V gene are GTSNPN and SVGIG (reference sequence). The CDR3 has 15 amino acids. Trimming left V 0 bases short and J 11 bases short, with 22 bases between. CDR3 DNA sequence: TGTGCCTGGAGTGTCGGGGCAGCAGTGTATCTGGGGGCTTTCTTT. This translates into CAWSVGAAVYLGAFF.

This sequence joins TRBV7-3 and TRBJ1-5; D is ambiguous. Trimming removed 8 bases at V and 3 bases at J, with 11 bases between. This CDR3 region has 13 residues. CDR1 and CDR2 from the germline V gene are SGHTA and FQGTGA. CDR3 in DNA: TGTGCCAGCCGACTCGGAAACAATCAGCCCCAGCATTTT. Amino acid sequence: CASRLGNNQPQHF.

The chain combines TRBV7-9 with TRBJ1-2, with 10 positions matching TRBD1. This CDR3 spans 16 amino acids. The V gene's germline CDR1 is SEHNR and CDR2 FQNEAQ (reference sequence). The J segment lost 3 bases and the V segment lost 5 bases, leaving 9 bases of the junction unmatched. This CDR3 reads CASSPTWTGGDYGYTF. CDR3 coding DNA: TGTGCCAGCAGCCCCACCTGGACAGGGGGTGACTATGGCTACACCTTC. The whole variable domain, remainder taken from reference TRBV7-9 and TRBJ1-2, is DTGVSQNPRHKITKRGQNVTFRCDPISEHNRLYWYRQTLGQGPEFLTYFQNEAQLEKSRLLSDRFSAERPKGSFSTLEIQRTEQGDSAMYLCASSPTWTGGDYGYTFGSGTRLTVV.

V usage is TRBV7-9 and J usage is TRBJ2-4; D is perhaps TRBD1 (5 bases). The CDR3 has 16 amino acids. CDR1 and CDR2 from the germline V gene are SEHNR and FQNEAQ (reference sequence). With 5 bases removed from V and 0 bases from J, the gap between germline ends came to 14 bases. CDR3 protein: CASSARTIPAKNIQYF. CDR3 in DNA: TGTGCCAGCAGCGCCCGGACAATACCAGCCAAAAACATTCAGTACTTC.

This clonotype has at least ten counts. CDR3 DNA: TGTGCCAGCAGTCCCCGGACAGGGGGCGTGACTAATGAAAAACTGTTTTTT. Residues: CASSPRTGGVTNEKLFF. The V gene is TRBV6-5, the J gene TRBJ1-4; TRBD1 agrees at 11 bases. Trimming at V came to 5 bases and at J to 2 bases, leaving 7 bases not matched to a gene. Germline V gene data show CDR1 as MNHEY and CDR2 as SVGAGI. The CDR3 is made up of 17 amino acids.

The table lists this clonotype with a few counts. This chain uses TRBV30 with TRBJ1-1, with D unresolved. The V gene lost 2 bases and the J gene lost 2 bases, with 9 bases spanning the gap. Germline V gives CDR1 GTSNPN, CDR2 SVGIG (reference sequence). The CDR3 length is 13 residues. The CDR3 loop reads CAWSLHFNTEAFF. CDR3 sequence (DNA): TGTGCCTGGAGTCTCCACTTTAACACTGAAGCTTTCTTT.

This clonotype appeared many times. This chain links TRBV15 with TRBJ2-3, with a possible D match to TRBD1 (5 bases). Per the germline V gene, CDR1 is LNHNV and CDR2 is YYDKDF (reference sequence). Trimming removed 1 base from V and 2 bases from J, with 10 bases in between. This CDR3 is 15 amino acids long. CDR3 amino acids: CATSRGGGNTDTQYF. CDR3 in DNA: TGTGCCACCAGCAGAGGGGGCGGAAACACAGATACGCAGTATTTT.

This clonotype was counted at least ten times. The chain recombines TRBV20-1 with TRBJ1-2, with D hard to call. The CDR3 has 12 amino acids. Trimming took off 4 bases at V and 8 bases at J, with 14 bases between the two ends. Looked up from germline, CDR1 is DFQATT and CDR2 is SNEGSKA (reference sequence). The DNA for the CDR3 is TGCAGTGCTAAGCCCACATCGGGAGGCTACACCTTC. It yields the protein CSAKPTSGGYTF.

The chain links TRBV12-3 or TRBV12-4 to TRBJ1-2; 9 bases line up with TRBD1. This CDR3 has 16 amino acids. V shed 3 bases and J 5 bases; nucleotides not matched to a gene: 10. The CDR3 bases are TGTGCCAGCAGTTTCCGCCCGCCGACAGGGGGATATGGCTACACCTTC. Amino acids: CASSFRPPTGGYGYTF.

Points on this clonotype: This may be a read error, as it is one base from a much larger clone. The chain is built from TRBV10-2 and TRBJ2-5; the D gene is possibly TRBD1 (6 bases). The length of the CDR3 is 14 residues. Between the trimmed V and J ends, which lost 6 bases and 7 bases, there was a span of 18 bases. Germline CDR1 and CDR2: WSHSY and SAAADI. CDR3 in DNA: TGCGCCAGCAGCAAGGACAGCAATTTGCGGACCCAGTACTTC. Translated, it gives CASSKDSNLRTQYF.

This clonotype was detected a few times. The rearrangement joins TRBV7-8 to TRBJ2-7, with a tentative D call TRBD2 (5 bases). CDR1 is SGHVS and CDR2 is FQNEAQ in the germline V gene. The CDR3 runs 13 residues. Trimming stripped 5 bases from V and 6 bases from J, with 14 bases between. CDR3: CASSRQEAPEQYF. CDR3 in DNA: TGTGCCAGCAGCCGGCAGGAGGCCCCCGAGCAGTACTTC.